This section outlines one T cell receptor (beta chain) sequence together with its context. Its antigen remains unknown. The sample carries other DNA sequences with the same CDR3. The data are from a study of cytomegalovirus exposure and HLA in healthy donors. Whole-study results and caveats: The study flagged fewer than 200 TCR beta chains as cytomegalovirus-associated. Subsequent analysis revealed that first-cohort TCR clusters tended to co-occur in the 120 or so validation repertoires.

The method was immunoSEQ multiplex PCR; TCRdb's version includes in-frame clones alone and lacks a portion of them. The repertoire holds roughly 250,000 clones, with 70% to 90% as singletons. Germline lookup yields CDR1 MNHEY and CDR2 SMNVEV (reference sequence). Trimming pared 3 bases from V and 2 bases from J, leaving 7 bases between. CDR3 size: 13 residues. The receptor was isolated from a woman younger than 45 in good health and CMV-seropositive. The genes are TRBV27 and TRBJ1-2, with D hard to call. The sequenced sample was PBMCs. The CDR3 loop reads CASSFSANYGYTF. For the CDR3, the DNA is TGTGCCAGCAGTTTTTCCGCGAACTATGGCTACACCTTC.